The 26 T cell receptor beta chains listed next were all sequenced from one sample in a study of human T cells and chemical hapten exposure. The total RNA was obtained from whole blood that was not fractionated. The library labeled individual cDNA molecules by adding unique molecular identifiers to them. TCRdb used MiXCR to reprocess the reads, holding one entry per CDR3 protein. The sample records around 120,000 distinct CDR3 sequences, more than 8.5% being singletons. Sequencing was carried out using whole blood. The receptors stem from a human donor in good health. Some clones in this sample may be carry-over from other donors' samples.

This clonotype was seen a few times. The genes are TRBV21-1 and TRBJ2-5; TRBD1, the table's D call, lacks a check against the DNA. TRBV21-1 is a pseudogene segment. The CDR3 runs 13 residues. Here the CDR3 reads CASGTGSRETQYF. In DNA form, the CDR3 reads TGTGCCAGCGGGACAGGGAGTAGGGAGACCCAGTACTTC.

V usage is TRBV24-1 and J usage is TRBJ1-6; TRBD1 might be the D (6 bases). V was trimmed by 4 bases and J by 0 bases, leaving 12 bases between them. Germline loops: CDR1 KGHDR, CDR2 SFDVKD. The CDR3 length is 17 residues. CDR3 sequence (DNA): TGTGCCACCAGTGACCCTGGGGGCAACTCCTATAATTCACCCCTCCACTTT. This translates into CATSDPGGNSYNSPLHF.

The chain recombines TRBV5-1 with TRBJ2-1; TRBD1 agrees at 7 bases. With V trimmed by 3 bases and J by 6 bases, 3 bases remained unmatched. Per the germline V gene, CDR1 is SGHRS and CDR2 is YFSETQ. The CDR3 contains 13 residues. The CDR3, as DNA: TGCGCCAGCAGCTCTAACAGGGGCAATGAGCAGTTCTTC. Translating gives CASSSNRGNEQFF.

Only a few counts were recorded for this clonotype. The rearrangement uses TRBV19 and TRBJ2-4, with D possibly matching TRBD2 (6 bases). CDR1 is LNHDA and CDR2 is SQIVND in the germline V gene (reference sequence). V shed 1 base and J shed 0 bases, with 13 bases lying between them. This CDR3 has 17 residues. This CDR3 is CASSIGGRGLAKNIQYF. In DNA form, the CDR3 reads TGTGCCAGTAGTATAGGAGGGCGGGGACTAGCCAAAAACATTCAGTACTTC.

The J gene is TRBJ2-3, the V gene TRBV6-5, with D possibly TRBD2 on 7 matching bases. The CDR3 runs 17 residues. V dropped 2 bases and J dropped 1 base, with 16 bases sitting between them. Looked up from germline, CDR1 is MNHEY and CDR2 is SVGAGI. The CDR3 DNA follows: TGTGCCAGCAGTTACCTTGGCGGGGAGGGGGGCACAGATACGCAGTATTTT. Translated: CASSYLGGEGGTDTQYF.

This clonotype was detected ten times or more. The rearrangement links TRBV3-1 to TRBJ2-1; D is undetermined. CDR3 length: 13 amino acids. Trimming pared 2 bases from V and 7 bases from J, leaving 9 bases between. Germline V gene lookup returns CDR1 LGHDT and CDR2 YNNKEL (reference sequence). The chain's CDR3 is CASSQSSWNEQFF. Here the CDR3 DNA reads TGTGCCAGCAGCCAATCTTCGTGGAATGAGCAGTTCTTC.

The chain combines TRBV20-1 with TRBJ2-1; weak D call: TRBD1 (5 bases). Germline loops: CDR1 DFQATT, CDR2 SNEGSKA (reference sequence). CDR3 length: 15 amino acids. The V end was cut by 2 bases, the J end by 2 bases, with 13 bases between. CDR3 DNA sequence: TGCAGTGCTAGACCTACAGGTATCACCTACAATGAGCAGTTCTTC. As protein: CSARPTGITYNEQFF.

The chain couples TRBV5-1 to TRBJ2-3; no clear D gene. The germline V gene has CDR1 SGHRS and CDR2 YFSETQ. V shed 7 bases and J shed 1 base, with 13 bases lying between them. This CDR3 region has 14 residues. CDR3 coding DNA: TGCGCCAGCGGCCAATACCAGCGCACAGATACGCAGTATTTT. Protein product: CASGQYQRTDTQYF.

This clonotype occurred a few times. The chain couples TRBV6-2 or TRBV6-3 to TRBJ1-3; D possibly corresponds to TRBD1 (6 bases). CDR3 length: 15 residues. Trimming took off 6 bases at V and 0 bases at J, with 12 bases between the two ends. Looked up from germline, CDR1 is MNHEY and CDR2 is SVGEGT. CDR3 bases: TGTGCCAGCAGAACGACAGGCCTCTCTGGAAACACCATATATTTT. Amino acid sequence: CASRTTGLSGNTIYF.

CDR3 sequence reads: CASSFPPVGEGTGELFF. DNA of the CDR3: TGTGCCAGCAGCTTCCCCCCTGTTGGGGAGGGCACCGGGGAGCTGTTTTTT. This sequence joins TRBV7-8 and TRBJ2-2; TRBD2 matches 7 bases. The CDR3 is 17 amino acids. Trimming cost V 3 bases and J 4 bases; bases outside gene matches: 11. Germline CDR1 is SGHVS and CDR2 is FQNEAQ.

The table lists this clonotype with many counts. The genes are TRBV7-2 and TRBJ2-3, with a weak D call TRBD2 (6 bases). Trimming took 1 base from V and 2 from J, leaving 16 bases between them. The CDR3 runs to 17 residues. Germline CDR1 reads SGHTA; CDR2 reads FQGNSA. The chain's CDR3 is CASSLGPLAEFTDTQYF. DNA for the CDR3: TGTGCCAGCAGCTTAGGGCCTTTAGCGGAATTCACAGATACGCAGTATTTT.

This clonotype has at least ten counts. The chain uses TRBV7-8 and TRBJ1-1, with D perhaps TRBD1 (5 bases). This CDR3 spans 13 amino acids. From germline, CDR1 is SGHVS and CDR2 FQNEAQ. V lost 3 bases and J 4 bases, leaving 9 bases between the germline ends. CDR3 protein: CASSFRVPTEAFF. DNA of the CDR3: TGTGCCAGCAGCTTCAGGGTCCCCACTGAAGCTTTCTTT. The full variable domain, its missing parts supplied by reference TRBV7-8 and TRBJ1-1, is GAGVSQSPRYKVAKRGQDVALRCDPISGHVSLFWYQQALGQGPEFLTYFQNEAQLDKSGLPSDRFFAERPEGSVSTLKIQRTQQEDSAVYLCASSFRVPTEAFFGQGTRLTVV.

This clonotype was recorded many times. The J gene is TRBJ1-2, the V gene TRBV5-1, with 9 bases matching TRBD1. V was clipped by 2 bases and J by 7 bases; unmatched bases: 9. CDR1 SGHRS and CDR2 YFSETQ come from the germline V gene. The CDR3 length is 15 residues. The chain's CDR3 is CASSFSPGTGFGYTF. The CDR3 nucleotides are TGCGCCAGCAGCTTCTCTCCAGGGACAGGGTTTGGCTACACCTTC.

This clonotype has ten or more counts. V is TRBV11-2 and J is TRBJ1-3; TRBD1 aligns across 8 bases. CDR1 is SGHAT and CDR2 is FQNNGV in the germline V gene. The junction had 16 bases not matched to a gene; V was cut back by 5 bases and J by 4 bases. There are 18 residues in the CDR3. The CDR3 loop reads CASSRMGTGAIAGNTIYF. For the CDR3, the DNA is TGTGCCAGCAGCCGTATGGGGACAGGTGCTATTGCGGGAAACACCATATATTTT.

J is TRBJ2-1 and V is TRBV9, with D possibly being TRBD2 (7 bases). There are 15 residues in the CDR3. Germline assignment: CDR1 SGDLS and CDR2 YYNGEE. Trimming pared 1 base from V and 6 bases from J, leaving 14 bases between. CDR3: CASSVMGGPSNEQFF. DNA for the CDR3: TGTGCCAGCAGCGTAATGGGGGGGCCCAGCAATGAGCAGTTCTTC.

Many counts were recorded for this clonotype. The chain uses TRBV5-5 and TRBJ2-1; 9 bases are a match to TRBD1. V shed 3 bases and J 0 bases; nucleotides not matched to a gene: 7. The germline gives CDR1 SGHKS, CDR2 YYEKEE (reference sequence). The CDR3 covers 17 residues. The CDR3 sequence: CASSSTGTGNSYNEQFF. Written as DNA, the CDR3 is TGTGCCAGCAGCTCCACCGGGACAGGGAACTCCTACAATGAGCAGTTCTTC.

This rearrangement joins TRBV5-1 to TRBJ1-5; 9 nucleotides align to TRBD1. CDR1 and CDR2 from the germline V gene are SGHRS and YFSETQ. The CDR3 has 14 residues. Trimming removed 3 bases from V and 4 bases from J; junction bases left unmatched: 2. As DNA, the CDR3 is TGCGCCAGCAGCTCCGGGACAGGGAATCAGCCCCAGCATTTT. This sequence encodes CASSSGTGNQPQHF.

This clonotype was counted at least ten times. CDR3 sequence reads: CASSLAVEAFF. In DNA, the CDR3 is TGTGCCAGCAGTTTAGCCGTTGAAGCTTTCTTT. J is TRBJ1-1 and V is TRBV12-3 or TRBV12-4; D not resolved. The CDR3 is made up of 11 amino acids. Trimming removed 0 bases at V and 7 bases at J, with 3 bases between.

This clonotype showed up many times. The J gene is TRBJ1-4, the V gene TRBV4-1; D possibly corresponds to TRBD1 (5 bases). Germline CDR1 and CDR2: MGHRA and YSYEKL. Trimming cost V 3 bases and J 0 bases, with 11 bases left between them. The CDR3 is 16 residues long. CDR3: CASSHSLGATNEKLFF. The CDR3 nucleotides are TGCGCCAGCAGCCATTCCCTGGGGGCAACTAATGAAAAACTGTTTTTT.

V is TRBV4-3 and J is TRBJ1-1, with unresolved D. CDR1 and CDR2 (germline): LGHNA, YSLEER. Trimming took 0 bases from V and 3 from J, leaving 11 bases between them. CDR3 size: 15 residues. The CDR3 DNA sequence: TGCGCCAGCAGCCAAGAGGGCCCGAGGGACACTGAAGCTTTCTTT. Translating gives CASSQEGPRDTEAFF.

The table lists this clonotype with a count of one. The chain recombines TRBV29-1 with TRBJ2-7; D gene uncertain. The CDR3 totals 13 residues. The V and J ends lost 4 bases and 4 bases respectively, with 14 bases between them. The germline V gene has CDR1 SQVTM and CDR2 ANQGSEA. The CDR3 sequence is CSVVVAELYEQYF. CDR3 in DNA: TGCAGCGTTGTAGTGGCAGAACTTTACGAGCAGTACTTC.

At least ten counts were recorded for this clonotype. V usage is TRBV12-5 and J usage is TRBJ1-1, with D possibly being TRBD1 (5 bases). The CDR3 loop spans 14 amino acids. Trimming shortened V by 3 bases and J by 5 bases, and 13 bases separated the two germline ends. Germline CDR1 and CDR2: LGHNT and FRNRAP. CDR3 bases: TGTGCTAGTGGTTTTGGGCAGGGTGGGACTGAAGCTTTCTTT. Its protein product is CASGFGQGGTEAFF.

This clonotype was seen many times. V and J are TRBV19 and TRBJ2-7; D remains unclear. The V end was cut by 5 bases, the J end by 3 bases, with 8 bases between. The CDR3 covers 12 residues. Germline V gene lookup returns CDR1 LNHDA and CDR2 SQIVND (reference sequence). CDR3 sequence: CASSPPGYEQYF. CDR3 bases: TGTGCCAGTAGTCCCCCGGGCTACGAGCAGTACTTC.

This clonotype was found a few times. The chain combines TRBV11-2 with TRBJ2-1; a weak D match, TRBD1 (5 bases). CDR1 and CDR2 (germline): SGHAT, FQNNGV. This CDR3 spans 15 amino acids. V was pared by 1 base and J by 7 bases, with 14 bases between. The CDR3 DNA reads TGTGCCAGCAGCTTAGCCGACAGCCCCTTGAATGAGCAGTTCTTC. Protein: CASSLADSPLNEQFF.

In its sample, this clonotype was seen a few times. The V call is TRBV27, the J call TRBJ1-1; D is unclear. The CDR3 has 13 amino acids. Trimming stripped 6 bases from V and 10 bases from J, with 18 bases between. The germline gives CDR1 MNHEY, CDR2 SMNVEV (reference sequence). The DNA of the CDR3 is TGTGCCAGCAGCGTCTTGGGCCTACCCGGAGCTTTCTTT. Its protein product is CASSVLGLPGAFF.

In its sample, this clonotype was seen a few times. This chain connects TRBV20-1 to TRBJ2-4; 10 nucleotides agree with TRBD1. This CDR3 comprises 16 residues. Trimming took 1 base from V and 5 from J; bases not matched to a gene: 8. Germline V lookup: CDR1 DFQATT, CDR2 SNEGSKA (reference sequence). CDR3 residues: CSARAGQGSSENIQYF. CDR3 nucleotides: TGCAGTGCTAGAGCGGGACAGGGGTCTTCGGAAAACATTCAGTACTTC.